Listed below are T cell receptor beta chains from one sample, sequenced in a study of blood T cell repertoires in COVID-19. The repertoire was sequenced with immunoSEQ multiplex PCR; TCRdb's copy has only in-frame clones and lacks some. The repertoire holds approximately 130,000 clones, with approximately 85% as singletons. The sequencing sample was made of peripheral blood. The receptors originated from a human donor in a cohort sampled during active COVID-19. CDR3s include the opening cysteine and the closing phenylalanine or tryptophan. A D gene is named only where the DNA matches it firmly. Clone size is given for some rows only: seen once, a few or many times, or a class if the clone is expanded.

d_gene	abundance	j_gene	v_gene	CDR3aa	CDR3nt
NA	NA	TRBJ2-3	TRBV2	CASSDAGTDTQYF	TGTGCCAGCAGTGATGCGGGTACAGATACGCAGTATTTT
NA	once	TRBJ2-3	TRBV5-4	CASSTRGTDTQYF	TGTGCCAGCAGCACACGTGGCACAGATACGCAGTATTTT
NA	NA	TRBJ2-2	TRBV5-1	CASSLEHRNTGELFF	TGCGCCAGCAGCTTGGAACACCGGAACACCGGGGAGCTGTTTTTT
NA	few	TRBJ1-5	TRBV30	CAWSMGGDQPQHF	TGTGCCTGGAGTATGGGAGGGGATCAGCCCCAGCATTTT
NA	NA	TRBJ1-5	TRBV5-6	CASSLGGISNQPQHF	TGTGCCAGCAGCTTGGGAGGGATTAGCAATCAGCCCCAGCATTTT
TRBD2	many	TRBJ2-2	TRBV7-9	CASSPQAGGGTGELFF	TGTGCCAGCAGCCCACAAGCGGGGGGCGGCACCGGGGAGCTGTTTTTT
NA	few	TRBJ2-1	TRBV6-4	CASSDSAGTPNEQFF	TGTGCCAGCAGTGACTCGGCCGGGACACCCAATGAGCAGTTCTTC
NA	NA	TRBJ1-1	TRBV12-3/TRBV12-4	CASSLPTTEAFF	TGTGCCAGCAGTTTACCTACCACTGAAGCTTTCTTT
NA	NA	TRBJ1-1	TRBV11-2	CASRKGVQAEAFF	TGTGCCAGCAGAAAGGGGGTTCAGGCTGAAGCTTTCTTT
TRBD1	NA	TRBJ2-6	TRBV2	CASSRDSGNWGANVLTF	TGTGCCAGCAGTCGGGACAGTGGAAATTGGGGGGCCAACGTCCTGACTTTC
TRBD1	NA	TRBJ2-2	TRBV24-1	CATSVGGQGTGELFF	TGTGCCACCAGTGTCGGAGGACAGGGGACCGGGGAGCTGTTTTTT
NA	NA	TRBJ1-1	TRBV4-3	CASSQDRGNTEAFF	TGCGCCAGCAGCCAAGACCGGGGGAACACTGAAGCTTTCTTT
TRBD2	NA	TRBJ2-7	TRBV5-1	CASSLGLAGPLSYEQYF	TGCGCCAGCAGCTTGGGACTAGCGGGGCCCCTGTCCTACGAGCAGTACTTC
NA	NA	TRBJ1-1	TRBV9	CASSEGGDTEAFF	TGTGCCAGCAGCGAAGGGGGGGACACTGAAGCTTTCTTT
TRBD1	medium-sized	TRBJ1-4	TRBV5-4	CASSPGTATLLATNEKLFF	TGTGCCAGCAGCCCCGGGACAGCCACTCTCCTGGCAACTAATGAAAAACTGTTTTTT
TRBD1	once	TRBJ1-4	TRBV11-3	CASSARTGGSEKLFF	TGTGCCAGCAGCGCCCGGACAGGCGGTTCGGAAAAACTGTTTTTT
TRBD1	NA	TRBJ1-2	TRBV19	CASRGTVDTF	TGTGCCAGTAGGGGGACAGTCGATACCTTC
NA	NA	TRBJ1-1	TRBV12-3/TRBV12-4	CASLRLSEAFF	TGTGCCAGCCTCAGGCTGTCTGAAGCTTTCTTT
TRBD1	NA	TRBJ2-3	TRBV7-2	CASSLGKRQGASADTQYF	TGTGCCAGCAGCTTGGGGAAGAGACAGGGGGCGAGCGCAGATACGCAGTATTTT
NA	few	TRBJ2-5	TRBV9	CASSARLRGPQETQYF	TGTGCCAGCAGCGCCCGACTCAGAGGGCCCCAAGAGACCCAGTACTTC
NA	NA	TRBJ2-2	TRBV9	CASSKTTANTGELFF	TGTGCCAGCAGCAAGACAACGGCGAACACCGGGGAGCTGTTTTTT
NA	NA	TRBJ1-1	TRBV19	CASSLSREPTEAFF	TGTGCCAGTAGCTTAAGCAGGGAACCCACTGAAGCTTTCTTT
TRBD2	NA	TRBJ2-1	TRBV9	CASSVAAGGLAGVYEEQFF	TGTGCCAGCAGCGTAGCTGCGGGGGGACTAGCGGGGGTTTACGAGGAGCAGTTCTTC
NA	NA	TRBJ2-7	TRBV30	CAWSPTGQDEQYF	TGTGCCTGGAGTCCGACCGGACAAGACGAGCAGTACTTC
NA	NA	TRBJ1-1	TRBV7-9	CASSLAGVGTRDFF	TGTGCCAGCAGCTTAGCTGGGGTCGGCACTCGGGATTTCTTT
NA	once	TRBJ2-1	TRBV6-2/TRBV6-3	CASSPDIEQFF	TGTGCCAGCAGTCCGGACATTGAGCAGTTCTTC
TRBD1	NA	TRBJ1-2	TRBV5-1	CASSTGQGGKSYGYTF	TGCGCCAGCAGCACGGGACAGGGGGGAAAGAGCTATGGCTACACCTTC
NA	few	TRBJ1-2	TRBV4-3	CASSQDRQLDGYTF	TGCGCCAGCAGCCAAGATAGGCAACTAGATGGCTACACCTTC
NA	NA	TRBJ1-2	TRBV7-8	CASSSDLRRGYGYTF	TGTGCCAGCAGCTCGGACCTTCGGAGGGGCTATGGCTACACCTTC
TRBD1	NA	TRBJ2-1	TRBV18	CASRETGGGNEQFF	TGTGCCAGCCGGGAGACAGGGGGCGGGAATGAGCAGTTCTTC
NA	few	TRBJ2-1	TRBV4-3	CASSQVGLGALVDEQFF	TGCGCCAGCAGCCAAGTAGGCCTGGGGGCGCTCGTTGATGAGCAGTTCTTC
NA	NA	TRBJ1-1	TRBV5-4	CASSQNGVAVEAFF	TGTGCCAGCAGCCAGAACGGTGTGGCGGTTGAAGCTTTCTTT
TRBD2	NA	TRBJ2-3	TRBV7-8	CASSLSPGLAPMVTQYF	TGTGCCAGCAGCTTATCCCCGGGACTAGCGCCCATGGTGACGCAGTATTTT
NA	once	TRBJ2-2	TRBV2	CAGRAGNTGELFF	TGTGCCGGCAGGGCGGGAAACACCGGGGAGCTGTTTTTT
NA	NA	TRBJ2-3	TRBV13	CASSADTDTQYF	TGTGCCAGCAGCGCGGACACAGATACGCAGTATTTT
NA	NA	TRBJ2-2	TRBV11-3	CASSLFGQKNTGELFF	TGTGCCAGCAGCTTGTTCGGTCAAAAAAACACCGGGGAGCTGTTTTTT
NA	NA	TRBJ2-3	TRBV20-1	CSASPNSDTQYF	TGCAGTGCTAGTCCAAACAGTGATACGCAGTATTTT
TRBD1	NA	TRBJ2-1	TRBV5-5	CASSFGPTGGPDDEQFF	TGTGCCAGCAGCTTCGGACCGACAGGGGGGCCTGACGATGAGCAGTTCTTC
TRBD2	medium-sized	TRBJ2-3	TRBV6-4	CASSELAGGQDTQYF	TGTGCCAGCAGTGAGTTAGCGGGGGGGCAAGATACGCAGTATTTT
NA	NA	TRBJ1-2	TRBV10-3	CAISIRVGGGDYGYTF	TGTGCCATCAGTATAAGAGTTGGGGGAGGGGACTATGGCTACACCTTC
NA	NA	TRBJ1-2	TRBV5-6	CASSYAGNYGYTF	TGTGCCAGCAGCTACGCAGGGAATTATGGCTACACCTTC
TRBD2	NA	TRBJ2-3	TRBV24-1	CATSDFSRAGESDTQYF	TGTGCCACCAGTGATTTCTCCAGGGCGGGAGAATCAGATACGCAGTATTTT
TRBD1	once	TRBJ1-1	TRBV5-1	CASSKQGFSEAFF	TGCGCCAGCAGCAAACAGGGGTTCTCTGAAGCTTTCTTT
TRBD2	NA	TRBJ2-1	TRBV5-8	CASSLELAGGVHNEQFF	TGTGCCAGCAGCTTGGAACTAGCGGGAGGTGTACACAATGAGCAGTTCTTC
TRBD1	NA	TRBJ1-2	TRBV6-4	CASSEFEGAGGYTF	TGTGCCAGCAGTGAATTTGAGGGGGCCGGTGGCTACACCTTC
NA	NA	TRBJ2-1	TRBV28	CASSFQTGFLVKGNEQFF	TGTGCCAGCAGTTTCCAAACAGGGTTTCTTGTCAAAGGCAATGAGCAGTTCTTC
NA	NA	TRBJ1-6	TRBV5-5	CASVPTTGYNSPLHF	TGTGCCAGCGTACCAACAACAGGGTATAATTCACCCCTCCACTTT
TRBD1	NA	TRBJ1-2	TRBV5-5	CASSSGTVGSGYTF	TGTGCCAGCAGCTCCGGGACAGTGGGAAGTGGCTACACCTTC
TRBD1	NA	TRBJ2-1	TRBV24-1	CATSDVLTGTGGKDEQFF	TGTGCCACCAGTGATGTCCTAACCGGGACAGGGGGCAAAGATGAGCAGTTCTTC
NA	NA	TRBJ2-5	TRBV24-1	CATSDTGQETQYF	TGTGCCACCAGTGACACGGGGCAAGAGACCCAGTACTTC
NA	few	TRBJ2-2	TRBV7-9	CASSLSPGVTGELFF	TGTGCCAGCAGCTTATCACCAGGGGTCACCGGGGAGCTGTTTTTT
TRBD1	NA	TRBJ1-5	TRBV5-1	CASSSGQAGQPQHF	TGCGCCAGCAGCTCCGGACAGGCGGGGCAGCCCCAGCATTTT
TRBD1	NA	TRBJ1-6	TRBV19	CASSIGDRVDSPLHF	TGTGCCAGTAGTATAGGAGACAGGGTTGATTCACCCCTCCACTTT
NA	NA	TRBJ1-5	TRBV5-1	CASSFGADSNQPQHF	TGCGCCAGCAGCTTTGGGGCGGATAGCAATCAGCCCCAGCATTTT
TRBD1	once	TRBJ1-4	TRBV20-1	CSASQGAGEKLFF	TGCAGTGCTAGTCAGGGGGCAGGGGAAAAACTGTTTTTT
TRBD1	few	TRBJ1-2	TRBV14	CASSQVGTAGYTF	TGTGCCAGCAGCCAAGTCGGGACAGCCGGCTACACCTTC
NA	NA	TRBJ1-1	TRBV7-9	CASSPTVTEAFF	TGTGCCAGCAGCCCGACAGTTACTGAAGCTTTCTTT